Presented here are 22 T cell receptor beta chains from one specimen sequenced in a study of blood T cell repertoires in COVID-19. Clones were read by immunoSEQ multiplex PCR, and TCRdb kept only the in-frame ones, dropping some. This table holds about 110,000 clones, about 83% found once. The sequenced sample was peripheral blood. Every receptor here comes from a woman aged 70-85 years with acute or convalescent COVID-19.

The V gene is TRBV2, the J gene TRBJ1-1; D possibly corresponds to TRBD1 (5 bases). CDR1 and CDR2 from the germline V gene are SNHLY and FYNNEI. Between the trimmed V and J ends, which lost 8 bases and 6 bases, there was a span of 16 bases. The CDR3 length is 13 residues. CDR3 DNA: TGTGCCAGCCCGGCGGGGCGAGATGCTGAAGCTTTCTTT. Protein: CASPAGRDAEAFF. Based on the CDR3 plus reference TRBV2 and TRBJ1-1, the full variable domain is EPEVTQTPSHQVTQMGQEVILRCVPISNHLYFYWYRQILGQKVEFLVSFYNNEISEKSEIFDDQFSVERPDGSNFTLKIRSTKLEDSAMYFCASPAGRDAEAFFGQGTRLTVV.

The J gene is TRBJ2-7, the V gene TRBV11-1; TRBD1 matches 9 bases. This CDR3 has 14 residues. Unmatched junction bases numbered 3, after V lost 3 bases and J lost 3 bases. CDR1 and CDR2 (germline): SGHAT, FQDESV (reference sequence). CDR3 region: CASSFDRGFYEQYF. Written as DNA, the CDR3 is TGTGCCAGCAGCTTCGACAGGGGGTTCTACGAGCAGTACTTC.

The chain has TRBV10-3 and TRBJ2-7; 12 bases fit TRBD1. The germline V gene has CDR1 ENHRY and CDR2 SYGVKD. The CDR3 consists of 18 residues. The V segment lost 0 bases and the J segment 3 bases; nucleotides outside the gene matches: 9. The CDR3 DNA follows: TGTGCCATCAGTGAGTCTAGCGGGGGGACAGGGGGCTTCTACGAGCAGTACTTC. This gives the protein CAISESSGGTGGFYEQYF.

The V gene is TRBV4-3, the J gene TRBJ2-5; D not resolved. Trimming took 4 bases from V and 1 from J, leaving 7 bases between them. Germline CDR1 LGHNA, CDR2 YSLEER. This CDR3 contains 13 residues. The CDR3 is CASSPRGQETQYF. The DNA of the CDR3 is TGCGCCAGCAGCCCTCGAGGCCAAGAGACCCAGTACTTC.

The rearrangement uses TRBV7-9 and TRBJ1-3; D remains ambiguous. V lost 4 bases and J 4 bases, leaving 2 bases between the germline ends. This CDR3 contains 11 residues. Germline CDR1 is SEHNR and CDR2 is FQNEAQ (reference sequence). As DNA, the CDR3 is TGTGCCAGCAGCTCGGGAAACACCATATATTTT. As protein: CASSSGNTIYF.

This sequence joins TRBV7-9 and TRBJ2-4; 13 nucleotides agree with TRBD2. V lost 2 bases and J lost 1; bases outside the gene matches: 8. The CDR3 is made up of 19 amino acids. Germline V gene sequence: CDR1 SEHNR, CDR2 FQNEAQ (reference sequence). CDR3 amino acids: CASSLNGLAGDLAKNIQYF. CDR3 coding DNA: TGTGCCAGCAGCTTAAACGGACTAGCGGGAGATTTGGCCAAAAACATTCAGTACTTC.

V is TRBV10-3 and J is TRBJ2-1; 13 nucleotides agree with TRBD2. The ends lost 3 bases at V and 8 bases at J; junction bases unmatched: 7. CDR1 ENHRY and CDR2 SYGVKD come from the germline V gene. CDR3 length: 16 residues. The CDR3 loop reads CAISDTSGRARDEQFF. The DNA for the CDR3 is TGTGCCATCAGTGATACTAGCGGGAGGGCCAGAGATGAGCAGTTCTTC.

This chain links TRBV6-2 or TRBV6-3 with TRBJ2-3; 10 bases are a match to TRBD2. This CDR3 spans 17 amino acids. Trimming took 2 bases from V and 2 from J; bases not matched to a gene: 7. The germline V gene has CDR1 MNHEY and CDR2 SVGEGT. The CDR3 spells CASSYGSGGGLTDTQYF. The CDR3 nucleotides are TGTGCCAGCAGTTACGGGAGCGGGGGGGGTCTCACAGATACGCAGTATTTT.

This clone occurred a few times. J is TRBJ2-3 and V is TRBV4-2; tentative D call: TRBD2 (6 bases). CDR3 length equals 16 residues. Trimming stripped 1 base from V and 0 bases from J, with 11 bases between. Germline assignment: CDR1 LGHNA and CDR2 YNFKEQ. The CDR3 bases are TGTGCCAGCAGCCAAGGACCCAGCGGGAGCACAGATACGCAGTATTTT. Residues: CASSQGPSGSTDTQYF.

This chain connects TRBV5-6 to TRBJ2-4, with D unresolved. The CDR3 covers 17 residues. Per the germline V gene, CDR1 is SGHDT and CDR2 is YYEEEE. Trimming removed 4 bases from V and 0 bases from J, with 17 bases in between. The CDR3 DNA reads TGTGCCAGCAGCCCTCGGAGCCTCTCCCTAGCCAAAAACATTCAGTACTTC. It specifies CASSPRSLSLAKNIQYF.

The CDR3 DNA follows: TGTGCCAGCAGGACCACAGGGGCAGGATACAATGAGCAGTTCTTC. Amino acids: CASRTTGAGYNEQFF. V gene TRBV19 combines with J gene TRBJ2-1; 7 bases are a match to TRBD1. The CDR3 has 15 residues. V lost 9 bases and J lost 4; bases outside the gene matches: 12. Germline loops: CDR1 LNHDA, CDR2 SQIVND (reference sequence).

J is TRBJ2-2 and V is TRBV28, with D uncertain. CDR1 and CDR2 (germline): MDHEN, SYDVKM. V was clipped by 7 bases and J by 0 bases, with 12 bases between them. The CDR3 runs 15 residues. The CDR3 DNA follows: TGTGCCAGCAAGCAGGCTCCAGCGAACACCGGGGAGCTGTTTTTT. Translation: CASKQAPANTGELFF.

The V gene is TRBV4-1, the J gene TRBJ2-3; D may be TRBD1 (6 bases). Per the germline V gene, CDR1 is MGHRA and CDR2 is YSYEKL. Trimming shortened V by 5 bases and J by 0 bases, and 12 bases separated the two germline ends. The CDR3 runs to 15 residues. CDR3 coding DNA: TGCGCCAGCAGCTTGACAGGCCTTAGCACAGATACGCAGTATTTT. Encoded protein: CASSLTGLSTDTQYF.

V is TRBV14 and J is TRBJ2-5, with TRBD2 identical over 9 bases. Trimming cost V 1 base and J 1 base; bases outside gene matches: 7. The germline CDR1 and CDR2 sequences are SGHDN and FVKESK. The CDR3 extends over 17 amino acids. DNA of the CDR3: TGTGCCAGCAGCCAAGTTAGGAGCGGGAGGTCCCAAGAGACCCAGTACTTC. This encodes CASSQVRSGRSQETQYF. The full variable domain, in which reference TRBV14 and TRBJ2-5 provide the parts outside the CDR3, is EAGVTQFPSHSVIEKGQTVTLRCDPISGHDNLYWYRRVMGKEIKFLLHFVKESKQDESGMPNNRFLAERTGGTYSTLKVQPAELEDSGVYFCASSQVRSGRSQETQYFGPGTRLLVL.

The rearrangement links TRBV28 to TRBJ1-2; a possible D gene is TRBD1 (5 bases). There are 14 residues in the CDR3. The V end lost 4 bases, the J end lost 4 bases, and 13 bases lay between the germline ends. Looked up from germline, CDR1 is MDHEN and CDR2 is SYDVKM. The CDR3 loop reads CASSSTEGLYGYTF. As DNA, the CDR3 is TGTGCCAGCAGTTCCACGGAGGGGCTCTATGGCTACACCTTC.

The chain couples TRBV2 to TRBJ2-1; a possible D gene is TRBD2 (6 bases). This CDR3 spans 13 amino acids. In germline, CDR1 is SNHLY, CDR2 FYNNEI. V lost 6 bases and J 5 bases, leaving 11 bases between the germline ends. CDR3 nucleotides: TGTGCCAGCAGCCTCGGGGAGGACAATGAGCAGTTCTTC. Translation gives CASSLGEDNEQFF.

The J gene is TRBJ2-3, the V gene TRBV14, with D possibly matching TRBD2 (6 bases). The germline CDR1 and CDR2 sequences are SGHDN and FVKESK. The CDR3 runs 17 residues. V was shortened by 4 bases and J by 0 bases, with 17 bases between the two germline ends. In DNA form, the CDR3 reads TGTGCCAGCAGCCGAGGCATTATACTAGCAAGCACAGATACGCAGTATTTT. It codes for CASSRGIILASTDTQYF. The complete variable domain, with remaining parts taken from reference TRBV14 and TRBJ2-3, reads EAGVTQFPSHSVIEKGQTVTLRCDPISGHDNLYWYRRVMGKEIKFLLHFVKESKQDESGMPNNRFLAERTGGTYSTLKVQPAELEDSGVYFCASSRGIILASTDTQYFGPGTRLTVL.

The V call is TRBV10-3, the J call TRBJ1-1; D is unclear. Trimming shortened V by 3 bases and J by 10 bases, and 15 bases separated the two germline ends. The V gene's germline CDR1 is ENHRY and CDR2 SYGVKD. The CDR3 length is 13 residues. The CDR3 spells CAISEASSTAAFF. CDR3 coding DNA: TGTGCCATCAGTGAAGCGTCTTCGACGGCAGCTTTCTTT.

The chain carries TRBV20-1 and TRBJ2-1; D might be TRBD1 (5 bases). Germline V gene sequence: CDR1 DFQATT, CDR2 SNEGSKA (reference sequence). V lost 3 bases and J 6 bases, leaving 9 bases between the germline ends. There are 12 residues in the CDR3. CDR3 protein: CSASSTGNEQFF. CDR3 bases: TGCAGTGCTAGTAGCACAGGCAATGAGCAGTTCTTC.

The gene calls are TRBV27 and TRBJ1-1; D might be TRBD1 (6 bases). Germline loops: CDR1 MNHEY, CDR2 SMNVEV (reference sequence). The V end lost 3 bases, the J end lost 0 bases, and 14 bases lay between the germline ends. This CDR3 has 16 amino acids. The CDR3 region is CASSFHLQGLNTEAFF. For the CDR3, the DNA is TGTGCCAGCAGTTTTCACTTGCAGGGGCTGAACACTGAAGCTTTCTTT.

This chain joins TRBV10-3 and TRBJ2-3; TRBD1 agrees at 7 bases. J was trimmed by 1 base and V by 5 bases; bases with no gene match: 3. Looked up from germline, CDR1 is ENHRY and CDR2 is SYGVKD. This CDR3 has 14 residues. The CDR3 loop is CAISRGQGTDTQYF. Written as DNA, the CDR3 is TGTGCCATCAGTCGAGGACAGGGCACAGATACGCAGTATTTT.

V is TRBV6-5 and J is TRBJ2-7, with D unclear. Germline V gene lookup returns CDR1 MNHEY and CDR2 SVGAGI. CDR3 length: 12 amino acids. The germline V and J ends were trimmed by 6 bases and 7 bases, with 13 bases remaining between them. CDR3: CASRGQFYEQYF. The CDR3 nucleotides are TGTGCCAGCAGGGGCCAGTTTTATGAGCAGTACTTC.